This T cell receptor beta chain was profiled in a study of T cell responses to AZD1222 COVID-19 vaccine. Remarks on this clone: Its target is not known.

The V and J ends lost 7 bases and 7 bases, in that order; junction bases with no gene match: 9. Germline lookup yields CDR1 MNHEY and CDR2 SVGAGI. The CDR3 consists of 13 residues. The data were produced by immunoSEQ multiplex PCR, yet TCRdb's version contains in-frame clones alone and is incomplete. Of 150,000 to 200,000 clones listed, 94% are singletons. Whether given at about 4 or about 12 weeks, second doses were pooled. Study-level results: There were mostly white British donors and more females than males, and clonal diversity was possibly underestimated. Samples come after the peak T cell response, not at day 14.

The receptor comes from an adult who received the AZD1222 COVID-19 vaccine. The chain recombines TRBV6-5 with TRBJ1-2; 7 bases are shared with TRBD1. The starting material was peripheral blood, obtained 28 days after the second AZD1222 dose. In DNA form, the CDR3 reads TGTGCCAGCACCCCCAGGGGGGTATTTGGCTACACCTTC. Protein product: CASTPRGVFGYTF.